The 18 T cell receptor beta chains below all came from one sample that was sequenced in a study of HIV-infected children after antiretroviral therapy interruption. A 3' RACE protocol on RNA, with unique molecular identifiers, produced the TCR library. TCRdb re-derived calls from the 3' RACE reads in MiXCR, one entry per CDR3 protein. The sample holds 15,000 to 17,000 distinct CDR3 sequences, about 3.7% seen once. Treatment in this sample: PENTA 11 planned treatment interruption arm or continuous ART arm. This sample comprised CD45RA+ CD4+ T cells from PBMCs, obtained from a donor given antiretroviral therapy, either interrupted or continuous. Sample subset: naive CD4+ CD45RA+ CD45RO- T cells. The receptors shown here come from a child aged 2 to 17 with HIV.

By sample share, this clonotype is medium-sized. The chain recombines TRBV30 with TRBJ2-3, with 7 bases that match TRBD1. This CDR3 contains 15 residues. Germline values: CDR1 GTSNPN, CDR2 SVGIG (reference sequence). After removal of 0 bases from V and 3 bases from J, the junction contained 6 bases not matched to a gene. The CDR3 DNA is TGTGCCTGGAGTGTAGAGGGGGCAAGAACAGATACGCAGTATTTT. Its protein is CAWSVEGARTDTQYF.

There are many counts of this clonotype. The chain joins TRBV6-1 to TRBJ2-2, with TRBD1 identical over 10 bases. CDR1 and CDR2 (germline): MNHNS, SASEGT. The CDR3 sequence is 14 residues long. Trimming took 6 bases from V and 10 from J; bases not matched to a gene: 8. This CDR3 reads CASSGQGGAEELFF. The CDR3 DNA follows: TGTGCCAGCAGCGGACAGGGGGGGGCGGAGGAGCTGTTTTTT.

This clonotype ranks as medium-sized. The chain employs TRBV19 and TRBJ2-1; 12 nucleotides match TRBD2. Looked up from germline, CDR1 is LNHDA and CDR2 is SQIVND (reference sequence). Trimming removed 2 bases from V and 6 bases from J; junction bases left unmatched: 2. CDR3 length equals 15 residues. CDR3 region: CASSIPSGRVNEQFF. CDR3 DNA: TGTGCCAGTAGTATACCTAGCGGGAGGGTCAATGAGCAGTTCTTC.

This clonotype was seen repeatedly, ten times or more. This chain joins TRBV4-1 and TRBJ1-1, with D perhaps matching TRBD1 (6 bases). The germline V gene has CDR1 MGHRA and CDR2 YSYEKL. This CDR3 is built from 14 residues. Trimming removed 2 bases at V and 5 bases at J, with 12 bases between. CDR3 sequence reads: CASSQSETGTEAFF. In DNA, the CDR3 is TGCGCCAGCAGCCAAAGTGAAACAGGGACTGAAGCTTTCTTT.

Ten or more counts support this clonotype. The V gene is TRBV14, the J gene TRBJ1-1, with D possibly TRBD1 on 6 matching bases. Germline V gene lookup returns CDR1 SGHDN and CDR2 FVKESK. This CDR3 region has 15 residues. V lost 4 bases, J lost 6 bases, and 18 bases lay in between. CDR3 nucleotide sequence: TGTGCCAGCAGCCCCCAGGGAAGGAGGGGGGCTGAAGCTTTCTTT. Translated, it gives CASSPQGRRGAEAFF.

The sample holds many counts of this clonotype. The chain is built from TRBV11-3 and TRBJ2-7; no clear D. The germline V gene encodes CDR1 SGHNT and CDR2 YENEEA. The V end lost 1 base, the J end lost 3 bases, and 7 bases lay between the germline ends. The CDR3 length is 13 residues. In nucleotides, the CDR3 is TGTGCCAGCAGCTTAGTACAGAACTACGAGCAGTACTTC. Translation: CASSLVQNYEQYF.

This clonotype came up many times. This rearrangement joins TRBV30 to TRBJ2-7; maybe TRBD2 (7 bases). Germline V CDR1 and CDR2: GTSNPN, SVGIG (reference sequence). CDR3 length: 12 residues. Trimming took 2 bases from V and 10 from J, leaving 15 bases between them. CDR3: CAWSLGGGEQYF. The CDR3 nucleotides read TGTGCCTGGAGTCTAGGGGGGGGTGAACAGTACTTC.

In this sample, this clonotype turned up many times. This chain joins TRBV3-1 and TRBJ2-2; D unclear. CDR3 size: 12 residues. Trimming removed 2 bases from V and 6 bases from J, with 4 bases in between. CDR1 and CDR2 from the germline V gene are LGHDT and YNNKEL (reference sequence). The CDR3 loop reads CASSQQAGELFF. CDR3 DNA sequence: TGTGCCAGCAGCCAACAGGCCGGGGAGCTGTTTTTT.

There are many counts of this clonotype. The J gene is TRBJ2-2, the V gene TRBV2; D may correspond to TRBD1 or TRBD2 (5 bases each). Trimming took off 9 bases at V and 6 bases at J, with 17 bases between the two ends. This CDR3 has 14 amino acids. CDR1 and CDR2 from the germline V gene are SNHLY and FYNNEI. CDR3 DNA sequence: TGTGCCAGTGTGGATCAGGGACGCGCCGGGGAGCTGTTTTTT. Its translation: CASVDQGRAGELFF.

In this sample, this clonotype turned up many times. CDR3 coding DNA: TGCGCCAGCAGCTTTAGCGGGGGGGCCGATGAGCAGTTCTTC. Translation: CASSFSGGADEQFF. The gene calls are TRBV5-1 and TRBJ2-1; 11 nucleotides agree with TRBD2. The CDR3 runs to 14 residues. Germline V gene lookup returns CDR1 SGHRS and CDR2 YFSETQ. V was pared by 2 bases and J by 8 bases, with 3 bases of the junction left unmatched.

This clonotype was picked up many times. The rearrangement joins TRBV12-3 or TRBV12-4 to TRBJ2-1, with TRBD1 matching over 9 bases. With 5 bases clipped from V and 10 bases from J, the junction kept 12 bases outside the gene matches. The CDR3 length is 15 residues. CDR3 amino acids: CASSPPGQGPKEQFF. The CDR3 DNA sequence: TGTGCCAGCAGTCCGCCGGGACAGGGACCGAAGGAGCAGTTCTTC.

This clonotype appeared many times. The CDR3 loop reads CSAPAGFFTDTQYF. CDR3 nucleotide sequence: TGCAGTGCCCCGGCGGGGTTCTTCACAGATACGCAGTATTTT. The chain employs TRBV20-1 and TRBJ2-3; tentatively, D is TRBD2 (6 bases). Trimming pared 6 bases from V and 2 bases from J, leaving 15 bases between. The germline V gene encodes CDR1 DFQATT and CDR2 SNEGSKA (reference sequence). This CDR3 contains 14 residues.

This clonotype was counted many times. J is TRBJ2-3 and V is TRBV12-5; D not certain. CDR3 length: 15 residues. The V gene lost 1 base and the J gene lost 0 bases, with 8 bases spanning the gap. Germline V gene data show CDR1 as LGHNT and CDR2 as FRNRAP. Here the CDR3 reads CASGLGQTSTDTQYF. For the CDR3, the DNA is TGTGCTAGTGGTTTGGGCCAAACTAGCACAGATACGCAGTATTTT.

This clonotype was counted many times. The chain carries TRBV28 and TRBJ2-3; TRBD1 or TRBD2 may be the D gene (6 bases each). This CDR3 is built from 15 residues. CDR1 MDHEN and CDR2 SYDVKM come from the germline V gene. V was cut by 5 bases and J by 3 bases, with 15 bases left in between. CDR3 coding DNA: TGTGCCAGCAGTCTCACGGGGGCGCGAACAGATACGCAGTATTTT. Encoded protein: CASSLTGARTDTQYF.

This clonotype came up a few times. The V and J genes are TRBV12-3 or TRBV12-4 and TRBJ2-3, with D tentatively TRBD2 (6 bases). This CDR3 contains 19 residues. V was cut by 6 bases and J by 1 base, with 26 bases left in between. In DNA form, the CDR3 reads TGTGCCAGCAGCCCAGAACGGGGTTTATTCGGGAGCGGCACAGATACGCAGTATTTT. It specifies CASSPERGLFGSGTDTQYF.

This clonotype was observed at least ten times. The chain couples TRBV23-1 to TRBJ1-6; D gene ambiguous. TRBV23-1 has ORF status, its function being uncertain. Deletions cut 2 bases from V and 0 bases from J, with 23 bases between. The CDR3 extends over 21 amino acids. The CDR3 region is CASSQTPLVPCRGSYNSPLHF. In DNA, the CDR3 is TGCGCCAGCAGTCAAACCCCCTTAGTACCGTGCCGCGGCTCCTATAATTCACCCCTCCACTTT.

The table lists this clonotype with many counts. V gene TRBV30 combines with J gene TRBJ1-2; weak D call: TRBD1 (5 bases). This CDR3 contains 14 residues. V gave up 2 bases and J gave up 10 bases, with 20 bases separating them. Germline loops: CDR1 GTSNPN, CDR2 SVGIG (reference sequence). The CDR3 here is CAWSLKQAGSDYTF. CDR3 sequence (DNA): TGTGCCTGGAGTCTAAAACAGGCCGGCTCCGACTACACCTTC.

This clonotype was observed at least ten times. The J gene is TRBJ2-5, the V gene TRBV7-3; 8 bases agree with TRBD1. Trimming took 1 base from V and 2 from J; bases not matched to a gene: 3. There are 15 residues in the CDR3. Germline values: CDR1 SGHTA, CDR2 FQGTGA. The CDR3 DNA reads TGTGCCAGCAGCTTAAAGAGGACAGGGCAAGAGACCCAGTACTTC. Encoded protein: CASSLKRTGQETQYF.